This entry concerns a single TCR beta chain. The sample holds many counts of this clone. Its antigen is currently not known. The read is 3 residues too short to cover the CDR3 end, so that end is filled in from the germline J gene. This sample stems from a study of T cell clonality in common variable immunodeficiency (dated by TCRdb to the mid-2010s). On the study overall, not on this receptor specifically: Healthy controls shared more TCRbeta clones with each other than CVID subjects shared among themselves (p < 0.0001). Despite equal DNA input, controls averaged around 80,000 unique sequences per sample versus about 31,547 in CVID samples. TCRbeta clonality was higher in CVID subjects than in healthy controls (t-test p = 0.018), and the increase was most characteristic of about a third of subjects. Fewer deletions and N-nucleotide insertions were reportedly observed in CVID TCRbeta sequences, and highly modified clones with 13 or more V deletions were reportedly absent from CVID TCRbeta sequences. Correlations between repertoire features and clinical complications were limited by patient heterogeneity within the CVID cohort. According to the authors, finding the cause of the higher clonality in CVID would require sequencing the repertoires of T cell subpopulations.

For sequencing, equivalent amounts of genomic DNA were input from CVID and control samples. For every sample, a 60 bp segment covering the rearranged TCRbeta CDR3 region was amplified and then sequenced. The immunoSEQ assay, a bias-corrected multiplex PCR combined with high-throughput sequencing, was used for TCRbeta amplification. The source study handled its data this way. Each unique nucleotide sequence was treated as a clone and annotated with V, D and J genes, copy number and frequency. Sequences were labeled productive if in frame, and non-productive if out of frame or containing stop codons. As previously described, clonality was calculated on the basis of Shannon's entropy. The predicted amino acid sequences of productive clones were used to derive the mean CDR3 Kyte-Doolittle hydropathy. The R hclust function was used to hierarchically cluster scaled V gene usage with Manhattan distance and complete linkage. Clone sharing by CDR3 amino acid sequence was assessed by resampling 12 repertoires per group over 100 rounds. The repertoires were screened for approximately 63 published EBV-specific TCRbeta sequences and a few hundred published CMV-specific TCRbeta sequences. Analysis left out a couple of CVID samples that produced under 10,000 sequences, so 42 CVID repertoires remained. This immuneACCESS table, as held by TCRdb, lists in-frame sequences with V and J called but not all clones. Of the missing ones, under half trace to an unresolved V gene in checked studies; the others have no known cause. Clone size and the V and J calls come from that table; the DNA yielded D and trimming. The data for this sample show 50,000 or so clones, each detected more than once. The ten largest clones capture roughly 3.4% of the sample.

The germline V gene gives CDR1 as SGHTA and CDR2 as FQGNSA. V is pruned by 4 bases and J by 8 bases, leaving 4 bases of the junction without a gene match. The CDR3 numbers 13 residues from cysteine through phenylalanine. Of the CDR3's DNA, 30 bases were read; they are in frame from base 1. Most CVID patients and most healthy controls were of Caucasian heritage. Heparinized peripheral whole blood samples of about 5 to 8 ml were collected from each donor. TCRbeta CDR3 repertoires were sequenced from genomic DNA of adults with common variable immune deficiency (CVID) and healthy adult controls. There were about 22 healthy adult volunteers in the control group (around twelve female and some ten male), ranging in age from roughly 20 to 66 years, with a mean age of around 35. Diluted blood was subjected to density centrifugation over Hypaque 1077 or Ficoll-Paque for isolation of peripheral blood mononuclear cells. Genomic DNA was obtained from unsorted mononuclear cells using either Qiagen column purification or a centrifugation-based method.

The rearrangement joined TRBV7-2 to TRBJ1-4, with 7 junctional bases fitting TRBD1. The source is a person aged 18-69 years in good health. The sequencing sample was made of peripheral blood mononuclear cells. The covered CDR3 bases are TGTGCCAGCAGCTCCGGACAGGTGGAAAAA. The encoded protein is CASSSGQVEK. Given in full, the CDR3 is CASSSGQVEKLFF.